Presented here are 29 T cell receptor beta chains from one specimen sequenced in a study of blood T cells in healthy people across ages. Together with a sample-barcoded 5' primer, a J-beta primer mix was included in a second PCR lasting about 7 to 11 cycles. Via MiXCR, TCRdb re-called the 5' RACE reads, giving one row per CDR3 protein. The data show about 1,400,000 distinct CDR3 sequences, 42% seen once. Sequenced: blood. The receptors were sampled from a woman in her late teens or twenties in good health.

This clonotype has only a few counts. CDR3 sequence: CSARTSGTIPSGEQYF. The CDR3 coding sequence is TGCAGTGCTAGGACTAGCGGGACAATCCCCTCGGGCGAGCAGTACTTC. V usage is TRBV20-1 and J usage is TRBJ2-7; 11 bases align to TRBD2. V was clipped by 3 bases and J by 6 bases; unmatched bases: 13. CDR3 length: 16 residues. Germline CDR1 reads DFQATT; CDR2 reads SNEGSKA (reference sequence).

V gene TRBV3-1 combines with J gene TRBJ1-3; 8 bases line up with TRBD1. Trimming cost V 2 bases and J 1 base; bases outside gene matches: 1. The CDR3 length is 15 residues. Germline values: CDR1 LGHDT, CDR2 YNNKEL (reference sequence). CDR3 amino acids: CASSQQGASGNTIYF. The CDR3 DNA is TGTGCCAGCAGCCAACAGGGGGCGTCTGGAAACACCATATATTTT. Based on the CDR3 plus reference TRBV3-1 and TRBJ1-3, the full variable domain is DTAVSQTPKYLVTQMGNDKSIKCEQNLGHDTMYWYKQDSKKFLKIMFSYNNKELIINETVPNRFSPKSPDKAHLNLHINSLELGDSAVYFCASSQQGASGNTIYFGEGSWLTVV.

This clonotype came up a few times. The CDR3 here is CASTGRRSRYEQYF. The CDR3 DNA follows: TGTGCCAGCACCGGACGCCGGAGCCGGTACGAGCAGTACTTC. The chain couples TRBV6-2 or TRBV6-3 to TRBJ2-7; D not resolved. Trimming stripped 7 bases from V and 4 bases from J, with 17 bases between. CDR3 length: 14 amino acids. Germline V gene data show CDR1 as MNHEY and CDR2 as SVGEGT.

This clonotype has only a few counts. V and J are TRBV29-1 and TRBJ2-3, with 8 bases lining up with TRBD1. Germline V lookup: CDR1 SQVTM, CDR2 ANQGSEA. The CDR3 is made up of 16 amino acids. The junction had 12 bases not matched to a gene; V was cut back by 3 bases and J by 4 bases. This CDR3 is CSVEGNRGIGADTQYF. In nucleotides, the CDR3 is TGCAGCGTTGAGGGCAACAGGGGGATCGGGGCAGATACGCAGTATTTT.

V is TRBV25-1 and J is TRBJ2-3, with D tentatively TRBD2 (6 bases). This CDR3 has 15 residues. Trimming stripped 4 bases from V and 7 bases from J, with 18 bases between. Germline assignment: CDR1 MGHDK and CDR2 SYGVNS. The CDR3 DNA follows: TGTGCCAGCAGTGCAGTCGGGAGTGGTTTTAATACGCAGTATTTT. Its protein is CASSAVGSGFNTQYF.

V is TRBV4-1 and J is TRBJ2-1; a weak D match, TRBD1 (6 bases). V shed 5 bases and J shed 6 bases, with 17 bases lying between them. The CDR3 contains 15 residues. From germline, CDR1 is MGHRA and CDR2 YSYEKL. The DNA for the CDR3 is TGCGCCAGCAGCTCCCCTCCACAGGGAATCAATGAGCAGTTCTTC. Its translation: CASSSPPQGINEQFF.

For this clonotype: A much larger clone lies a single base off, so this may be a read error. The chain couples TRBV5-1 to TRBJ2-1, with D tentatively TRBD1 or TRBD2 (5 bases each). This CDR3 has 15 amino acids. Deletions cut 3 bases from V and 4 bases from J, with 14 bases between. CDR1 and CDR2 from the germline V gene are SGHRS and YFSETQ. For the CDR3, the DNA is TGCGCCAGCAGCTCGGGACGAGCGGCATACAATGAGCAGTTCTTC. Protein sequence: CASSSGRAAYNEQFF.

This clonotype was picked up many times. The chain links TRBV20-1 to TRBJ2-7; 10 positions agree with TRBD2. The CDR3 length is 18 residues. CDR1 and CDR2 from the germline V gene are DFQATT and SNEGSKA (reference sequence). With V trimmed by 0 bases and J by 2 bases, 13 bases remained unmatched. CDR3 bases: TGCAGTGCTAGAGATGGCAGCGGGAGGGCCTATGATGCCTACGAGCAGTACTTC. Translating it yields CSARDGSGRAYDAYEQYF.

A few counts support this clonotype. This sequence joins TRBV6-1 and TRBJ1-2; D call uncertain. V was clipped by 4 bases and J by 7 bases, with 16 bases between them. Germline V gene sequence: CDR1 MNHNS, CDR2 SASEGT. This CDR3 region has 14 residues. The CDR3 DNA follows: TGTGCCAGCAGTGGGGTGGTCGAGACTATTGGCTACACCTTC. The encoded protein is CASSGVVETIGYTF.

The V and J genes are TRBV9 and TRBJ2-1; D is possibly TRBD1 (5 bases). V dropped 0 bases and J dropped 5 bases, with 12 bases sitting between them. Germline CDR1 is SGDLS and CDR2 is YYNGEE. This CDR3 contains 15 residues. Here the CDR3 reads CASSVGRAADNEQFF. CDR3 bases: TGTGCCAGCAGCGTAGGCAGGGCGGCGGACAATGAGCAGTTCTTC.

A single count supports this clonotype. The V and J genes are TRBV7-8 and TRBJ1-1; possibly TRBD1 for D (6 bases). The CDR3 consists of 15 residues. Trimming stripped 2 bases from V and 5 bases from J, with 15 bases between. Per the germline V gene, CDR1 is SGHVS and CDR2 is FQNEAQ. The chain's CDR3 is CASSLLAQGWTEAFF. Here the CDR3 DNA reads TGTGCCAGCAGCTTATTGGCACAGGGTTGGACTGAAGCTTTCTTT.

This rearrangement joins TRBV29-1 to TRBJ2-3; D gene ambiguous. This CDR3 has 14 residues. Germline V CDR1 and CDR2: SQVTM, ANQGSEA. Trimming cost V 1 base and J 6 bases, with 14 bases left between them. The CDR3 loop is CSVEGDSSADTQYF. CDR3 sequence (DNA): TGCAGCGTTGAAGGGGATTCCTCAGCGGATACGCAGTATTTT.

Points on this clonotype: Its ends do not fully match the called genes, so a read error is possible. The V and J genes are TRBV3-1 and TRBJ2-5, with D possibly TRBD2 on 6 matching bases. TRBJ2-7 explains the end of the DNA better; the J call may be wrong. The CDR3 loop spans 12 amino acids. Germline loops: CDR1 LGHDT, CDR2 YNNKEL (reference sequence). DNA of the CDR3: TGTGCCAGCGGGAGGAATTCCTGCGAGCAGTACTTC. Translating gives CASGRNSCEQYF.

This clonotype was found once. V and J are TRBV27 and TRBJ2-7; the D call may be TRBD1 or TRBD2 (5 bases each). With 0 bases removed from V and 3 bases from J, the gap between germline ends came to 9 bases. CDR1 is MNHEY, CDR2 SMNVEV, per germline (reference sequence). The CDR3 runs to 14 residues. The CDR3 sequence: CASSLSGVFYEQYF. Here the CDR3 DNA reads TGTGCCAGCAGTTTATCGGGGGTATTCTACGAGCAGTACTTC.

The J gene is TRBJ2-7, the V gene TRBV20-1; possible D gene TRBD2, 5 bases. CDR3 length equals 13 residues. CDR1 is DFQATT, CDR2 SNEGSKA, per germline (reference sequence). Trimming took off 1 base at V and 12 bases at J, with 19 bases between the two ends. CDR3 in DNA: TGCAGTGCTAGAGTAGTCGCCGGGGAAAGGCTGTACTTC. Translated, it gives CSARVVAGERLYF.

The rearrangement joins TRBV30 to TRBJ2-7, with a possible D match to TRBD2 (6 bases). The V gene's germline CDR1 is GTSNPN and CDR2 SVGIG (reference sequence). The V gene lost 0 bases and the J gene lost 4 bases, with 19 bases spanning the gap. The CDR3 extends over 16 amino acids. DNA for the CDR3: TGTGCCTGGAGTGTTGCTGAGGCGGGAACCATTTACGAGCAGTACTTC. It specifies CAWSVAEAGTIYEQYF.

This chain links TRBV7-8 with TRBJ2-1, with D maybe TRBD2 (6 bases). Germline lookup yields CDR1 SGHVS and CDR2 FQNEAQ. Trimming removed 2 bases at V and 2 bases at J, with 16 bases between. CDR3 size: 17 residues. The CDR3 nucleotides are TGTGCCAGCAGCTTAAGGTTTCGCGGGGATACCTACAATGAGCAGTTCTTC. Translating it yields CASSLRFRGDTYNEQFF.

The V call is TRBV7-9, the J call TRBJ2-5; maybe TRBD1 (5 bases). There are 14 residues in the CDR3. Trimming cost V 2 bases and J 11 bases, with 18 bases left between them. Germline V CDR1 and CDR2: SEHNR, FQNEAQ (reference sequence). The CDR3: CASSLSGAHNEQYF. The CDR3 DNA is TGTGCCAGCAGCTTATCTGGGGCCCACAATGAGCAGTACTTC.

Only a few counts were recorded for this clonotype. The chain has TRBV29-1 and TRBJ2-3; D not certain. The CDR3 totals 15 residues. Trimming shortened V by 4 bases and J by 3 bases, and 17 bases separated the two germline ends. Germline V CDR1 and CDR2: SQVTM, ANQGSEA. This CDR3 is CSVGHAVANTDTQYF. The CDR3 DNA follows: TGCAGCGTTGGGCACGCAGTAGCAAATACAGATACGCAGTATTTT.

This chain uses TRBV9 with TRBJ2-7; D uncertain. The CDR3 consists of 13 residues. V gave up 0 bases and J gave up 1 base, with 5 bases separating them. Germline V CDR1 and CDR2: SGDLS, YYNGEE. The CDR3 DNA is TGTGCCAGCAGCGTAGCTCAGTCCTACGAGCAGTACTTC. This encodes CASSVAQSYEQYF. The full variable domain, in which reference TRBV9 and TRBJ2-7 provide the parts outside the CDR3, is DSGVTQTPKHLITATGQRVTLRCSPRSGDLSVYWYQQSLDQGLQFLIQYYNGEERAKGNILERFSAQQFPDLHSELNLSSLELGDSALYFCASSVAQSYEQYFGPGTRLTVT.

This clonotype was found many times. The V and J genes are TRBV29-1 and TRBJ2-2; D gene ambiguous. The CDR3 extends over 12 amino acids. The V and J ends lost 1 base and 1 base respectively, with 1 base between them. The germline gives CDR1 SQVTM, CDR2 ANQGSEA. The CDR3 nucleotides are TGCAGCGTTGAAGGGAACACCGGGGAGCTGTTTTTT. Encoded protein: CSVEGNTGELFF.

The chain combines TRBV20-1 with TRBJ1-2, with unresolved D. The CDR3 is 13 amino acids. V lost 5 bases and J lost 2, with 12 bases in between. The germline V gene encodes CDR1 DFQATT and CDR2 SNEGSKA (reference sequence). The CDR3 bases are TGCAGTGCTCCACACGGGTGGAACTATGGCTACACCTTC. As protein: CSAPHGWNYGYTF.

This rearrangement joins TRBV7-2 to TRBJ2-5, with D tentatively TRBD2 (6 bases). The CDR3 runs to 15 residues. Trimming took 5 bases from V and 5 from J, leaving 18 bases between them. Germline-derived CDR1 and CDR2 are SGHTA and FQGNSA. In DNA, the CDR3 is TGTGCCAGCAGCACCTATTGGGACTTTCATGAGACCCAGTACTTC. This encodes CASSTYWDFHETQYF.

Only one count was recorded for this clonotype. This sequence joins TRBV5-1 and TRBJ2-3; 14 bases align to TRBD2. With 4 bases clipped from V and 3 bases from J, the junction kept 4 bases outside the gene matches. The CDR3 extends over 16 amino acids. Per germline, CDR1 SGHRS and CDR2 YFSETQ. CDR3 region: CASSTGLAGGTDTQYF. CDR3 DNA sequence: TGCGCCAGCAGCACCGGACTAGCGGGGGGAACAGATACGCAGTATTTT.

This clonotype was found once. The rearrangement links TRBV11-2 to TRBJ2-2; D gene uncertain. CDR1 is SGHAT and CDR2 is FQNNGV in the germline V gene. The ends were cut back, 5 bases at V and 5 bases at J, with 15 bases in the middle. This CDR3 region has 15 residues. Written as DNA, the CDR3 is TGTGCCAGCAGCCAACCCGGCGATGGGACCGGGGAGCTGTTTTTT. It encodes CASSQPGDGTGELFF.

This rearrangement joins TRBV5-1 to TRBJ2-2, with D perhaps TRBD1 (5 bases). The CDR3 runs to 16 residues. Per germline, CDR1 SGHRS and CDR2 YFSETQ. V lost 3 bases and J lost 3, with 15 bases in between. Here the CDR3 reads CASSWRGATDTGELFF. DNA of the CDR3: TGCGCCAGCAGCTGGCGTGGGGCTACGGACACCGGGGAGCTGTTTTTT.

In its sample, this clonotype was seen a few times. This sequence joins TRBV20-1 and TRBJ2-5; D is undetermined. The V end lost 5 bases, the J end lost 11 bases, and 18 bases lay between the germline ends. The CDR3 has 12 residues. CDR1 and CDR2 from the germline V gene are DFQATT and SNEGSKA (reference sequence). The CDR3 DNA is TGCAGTGCTTCCCATAATTACAATGAGCAGTACTTC. It codes for CSASHNYNEQYF.

The V gene is TRBV5-1, the J gene TRBJ2-1; possibly TRBD1 for D (5 bases). The V end lost 3 bases, the J end lost 0 bases, and 13 bases lay between the germline ends. The V gene's germline CDR1 is SGHRS and CDR2 YFSETQ. This CDR3 has 16 amino acids. CDR3 sequence (DNA): TGCGCCAGCAGCTCTTCAGGGTCCAGCTCCTACAATGAGCAGTTCTTC. It translates to CASSSSGSSSYNEQFF.

CDR3 DNA: TGCGCCAGCAGCAAGGACAGGTATGATGAGCAGTTCTTC. The encoded protein is CASSKDRYDEQFF. This chain joins TRBV5-1 and TRBJ2-1; 7 bases agree with TRBD1. V dropped 4 bases and J dropped 8; count of bases not matched to a gene: 6. The germline V gene has CDR1 SGHRS and CDR2 YFSETQ. The CDR3 loop spans 13 amino acids.